Listed here are 3 T cell receptor beta chains from one sample, sequenced in a study of beta chain features in type 1 diabetes. Findings and caveats of the study: Moderate yet significant TCRB CDR3 shortening was seen in Type 1 diabetes patients in all four CD4+ subsets.

As every portion of the isolated RNA was reverse transcribed, the sequencing read expressed TCRB transcripts. TCRdb's table, derived via immunoSEQ multiplex PCR, lists solely in-frame clones and lacks some. Of about 660,000 clones listed, around 15% are singletons. For these TCRs, the target antigens are not known. The sample was naive CD4+ T cells from blood. The receptor source for this set is a young man with type 1 diabetes.

The chain combines TRBV29-1 with TRBJ2-1; the D gene is possibly TRBD2 (5 bases). The CDR3 spans 15 residues. The V gene lost 1 base and the J gene lost 0 bases, with 10 bases spanning the gap. Germline V gives CDR1 SQVTM, CDR2 ANQGSEA. The CDR3 protein is CSVEVRGFSYNEQFF. CDR3 nucleotides: TGCAGCGTTGAAGTACGGGGATTCTCCTACAATGAGCAGTTCTTC.

This clone came up a few times. The chain uses TRBV7-2 and TRBJ2-1; 7 bases are shared with TRBD2. Germline V lookup: CDR1 SGHTA, CDR2 FQGNSA. The CDR3 is made up of 13 amino acids. The ends lost 5 bases at V and 6 bases at J; junction bases unmatched: 4. The DNA of the CDR3 is TGTGCCAGCAGCCCGGGACTATCCAATGAGCAGTTCTTC. Translation: CASSPGLSNEQFF.

This clone came up a few times. This chain connects TRBV30 to TRBJ1-2; D gene ambiguous. The ends were cut back, 0 bases at V and 4 bases at J, with 9 bases in the middle. The CDR3 loop spans 13 amino acids. Germline V CDR1 and CDR2: GTSNPN, SVGIG (reference sequence). The CDR3 spells CAWSVNPPYGYTF. In nucleotides, the CDR3 is TGTGCCTGGAGTGTCAATCCCCCCTATGGCTACACCTTC.